What follows are 9 T cell receptor beta chains derived from one specimen sequenced in a study of shared clonotypes between healthy human individuals. Naive CD8 isolation took CD45RO-negative cells positively selected for CCR7 and excluded terminally differentiated effector memory CD45RA+ cells. Measured with immunoSEQ multiplex PCR; TCRdb has only the in-frame clones, and not every one. The table records roughly 2,000,000 clones, around 93% of them present only once. The sample consisted of naive CD8+ T cells from PBMCs. These receptors were obtained from a man younger than 35 in good health. Some clones in this sample may be carry-over from other donors' samples.

In regard to this clone: The same CDR3 arises from other DNA sequences in this sample as well. The chain joins TRBV5-4 to TRBJ2-1; weak D call: TRBD2 (5 bases). CDR1 SGHNT and CDR2 YYREEE come from the germline V gene (reference sequence). The CDR3 totals 12 residues. The V gene lost 4 bases and the J gene lost 9 bases, with 11 bases spanning the gap. As DNA, the CDR3 is TGTGCCAGCAGCCTTGTAAGCGGTGAGCAGTTCTTC. Protein sequence: CASSLVSGEQFF.

This sequence joins TRBV4-1 and TRBJ2-7, with 10 bases identical to TRBD1. The V gene end was trimmed by 5 bases and the J gene end by 5 bases; junction bases not matched to a gene: 9. CDR3 length: 15 amino acids. Germline assignment: CDR1 MGHRA and CDR2 YSYEKL. CDR3 coding DNA: TGCGCCAGCAGCACCGCCGGGACAGGGGAGAACGAGCAGTACTTC. Amino acid sequence: CASSTAGTGENEQYF.

V and J are TRBV28 and TRBJ2-1; D assignment may be TRBD1 or TRBD2 (5 bases each). The germline V and J ends were trimmed by 5 bases and 15 bases, with 14 bases remaining between them. Germline assignment: CDR1 MDHEN and CDR2 SYDVKM. The CDR3 is 11 residues long. CDR3 residues: CASSHRGGWFF. Written as DNA, the CDR3 is TGTGCCAGCAGTCACCGGGGCGGCTGGTTCTTC.

In the case of this clone: This sequence may be a read error, since a much larger clone differs from it by one base. The sample has other DNA sequences that encode this CDR3 too. This chain connects TRBV28 to TRBJ2-7; D is unclear. Deletions cut 3 bases from V and 2 bases from J, with 8 bases between. CDR3 length: 13 residues. Germline-derived CDR1 and CDR2 are MDHEN and SYDVKM. The CDR3 sequence is CASSFGQTYEQYF. DNA for the CDR3: TGTGCCAGCAGTTTTGGCCAGACCTACGAGCAGTACTTC.

The V and J genes are TRBV11-2 and TRBJ2-7, with 11 bases aligning to TRBD2. After removal of 6 bases from V and 3 bases from J, the junction contained 7 bases not matched to a gene. The length of the CDR3 is 15 residues. Germline assignment: CDR1 SGHAT and CDR2 FQNNGV. CDR3 nucleotide sequence: TGTGCCAGCAGTTTTAGCGGGAGGGGGGACTACGAGCAGTACTTC. This translates into CASSFSGRGDYEQYF.

The genes are TRBV27 and TRBJ1-1; 7 bases map to TRBD1. This CDR3 spans 15 amino acids. V gave up 6 bases and J gave up 0 bases; unmatched junction bases: 7. Germline V gene sequence: CDR1 MNHEY, CDR2 SMNVEV (reference sequence). DNA of the CDR3: TGTGCCAGCAGCCGCGGGACAGCTATGAACACTGAAGCTTTCTTT. The encoded protein is CASSRGTAMNTEAFF.

As for this clone: The same CDR3 can be traced to other DNA sequences in this sample. The chain uses TRBV9 and TRBJ2-1; no clear D. Trimming stripped 5 bases from V and 0 bases from J, with 9 bases between. This CDR3 contains 14 residues. Germline V gene lookup returns CDR1 SGDLS and CDR2 YYNGEE. The CDR3 reads CASRDGSSYNEQFF. The CDR3 DNA reads TGTGCCAGCAGGGACGGTAGCTCCTACAATGAGCAGTTCTTC.

V usage is TRBV19 and J usage is TRBJ1-2; unclear D gene. The CDR3 contains 13 residues. With 7 bases removed from V and 4 bases from J, the gap between germline ends came to 13 bases. CDR1 is LNHDA, CDR2 SQIVND, per germline (reference sequence). The CDR3 nucleotides are TGTGCCAGTACCCCAGGTCGGAGCTATGGCTACACCTTC. It translates to CASTPGRSYGYTF.

This chain connects TRBV7-9 to TRBJ1-2; 7 positions agree with TRBD1. Germline CDR1 and CDR2: SEHNR and FQNEAQ (reference sequence). CDR3 length: 17 amino acids. Germline trimming cut 5 bases from V and 3 bases from J; bases unmatched to any gene: 15. The CDR3 here is CASSTPRDSPSDYGYTF. The CDR3 DNA follows: TGTGCCAGCAGCACCCCCCGGGACAGCCCGTCTGACTATGGCTACACCTTC.